A single sample gave rise to the 30 T cell receptor beta chains below, sequenced in a study of CD8+ T cells in alopecia areata (dated by TCRdb to 2017 to 2018). For roughly 5 biomarker-study patients, CD4+ cells were further sorted into CD25+CD127- cells. Library generation was performed with the immunoSEQ multiplex PCR assay. RNA was extracted from all samples and reverse transcribed into cDNA, which served as template for TCR sequencing. TCRdb took this table from immuneACCESS and kept in-frame rearrangements with V and J called. Such tables lack part of the clones; where checked against another copy, unresolved V genes explain under half of the gap, and the rest is unexplained. This sample holds tens of thousands of clones; around 57% were observed only once. The top ten constitute roughly 1.8% of the sample. Sequenced material: CD4+ Tregs sorted from blood. Every receptor here comes from a human donor with alopecia areata.

A remark on this clone: This specimen includes other DNA sequences encoding the same CDR3. The rearrangement uses TRBV27 and TRBJ2-6; TRBD2 aligns across 7 bases. The CDR3 spans 18 residues. The trim removed 3 bases at V and 4 bases at J, leaving 12 bases unmatched. Per germline, CDR1 MNHEY and CDR2 SMNVEV (reference sequence). CDR3 sequence: CASSFRWGRAWGANVLTF. The CDR3 coding sequence is TGTGCCAGCAGTTTTCGCTGGGGGAGGGCATGGGGGGCCAACGTCCTGACTTTC.

CDR3 nucleotides: TGTGCCAGCAGCGGCGACTTAGGCCACAATGAGCAGTTCTTC. This translates into CASSGDLGHNEQFF. This chain joins TRBV11-2 and TRBJ2-1; D remains unclear. Germline-derived CDR1 and CDR2 are SGHAT and FQNNGV. The CDR3 sequence is 14 residues long. Trimming stripped 5 bases from V and 5 bases from J, with 13 bases between.

This clone has a handful of counts. V and J are TRBV18 and TRBJ2-6; the D gene could be TRBD1 or TRBD2 (5 bases each). Germline lookup yields CDR1 KGHSH and CDR2 LQKENI. The CDR3 loop spans 17 amino acids. Trimming removed 0 bases from V and 4 bases from J, with 13 bases in between. Written as DNA, the CDR3 is TGTGCCAGCTCACCACCCGGGGCGGGCTTCGGGGCCAACGTCCTGACTTTC. Translation: CASSPPGAGFGANVLTF.

This clone has more than one count but fewer than ten. This sequence joins TRBV4-2 and TRBJ2-6; no definite D call. Germline loops: CDR1 LGHNA, CDR2 YNFKEQ. V was shortened by 0 bases and J by 0 bases, with 0 bases between the two germline ends. The length of the CDR3 is 14 residues. CDR3 sequence (DNA): TGTGCCAGCAGCCAAGACTCTGGGGCCAACGTCCTGACTTTC. Amino acid sequence: CASSQDSGANVLTF.

The chain couples TRBV5-4 to TRBJ1-2, with D possibly TRBD1 on 5 matching bases. Per germline, CDR1 SGHNT and CDR2 YYREEE (reference sequence). V shed 0 bases and J shed 4 bases, with 10 bases lying between them. This CDR3 contains 14 residues. CDR3 amino acids: CASSLGGAVYGYTF. CDR3 DNA: TGTGCCAGCAGCTTGGGGGGCGCGGTCTATGGCTACACCTTC.

The J gene is TRBJ2-3, the V gene TRBV18; perhaps TRBD2 as D (5 bases). This CDR3 comprises 13 residues. Trimming pared 6 bases from V and 8 bases from J, leaving 15 bases between. Germline V lookup: CDR1 KGHSH, CDR2 LQKENI. CDR3 in amino acids: CASSMSGLATQYF. The CDR3 coding sequence is TGTGCCAGCTCTATGTCAGGACTCGCTACGCAGTATTTT.

This rearrangement joins TRBV4-1 to TRBJ2-1; 7 bases agree with TRBD2. The germline V gene has CDR1 MGHRA and CDR2 YSYEKL. The CDR3 is 13 residues long. V shed 3 bases and J 9 bases; nucleotides not matched to a gene: 5. In DNA form, the CDR3 reads TGCGCCAGCAGCCAGGGGGGGGAGAGTGAGCAGTTCTTC. Translating gives CASSQGGESEQFF.

This rearrangement joins TRBV7-2 to TRBJ2-1, with 11 bases matching TRBD2. The ends lost 6 bases at V and 3 bases at J; junction bases unmatched: 16. The CDR3 runs 19 residues. Germline values: CDR1 SGHTA, CDR2 FQGNSA. CDR3 sequence (DNA): TGTGCCAGCAGATGGGTCGGGACTAGCGGCCGGGGGAGCTACAATGAGCAGTTCTTC. It is translated as CASRWVGTSGRGSYNEQFF.

The genes are TRBV7-2 and TRBJ1-1; no firm D call. Germline V gene sequence: CDR1 SGHTA, CDR2 FQGNSA. The CDR3 spans 16 residues. Deletions cut 1 base from V and 9 bases from J, with 21 bases between. The CDR3 loop is CASSLVGHLVRVKAFF. The CDR3 nucleotides read TGTGCCAGCAGCTTAGTTGGGCACCTTGTCCGGGTAAAAGCTTTCTTT.

The V gene is TRBV7-2, the J gene TRBJ1-2; 8 bases match TRBD1. The CDR3 covers 16 residues. Germline CDR1 reads SGHTA; CDR2 reads FQGNSA. Trimming cost V 2 bases and J 4 bases; bases outside gene matches: 9. The CDR3 DNA reads as TGTGCCAGCAGCTTAAATACAGGGGGATTTGGCTATGGCTACACCTTC. Amino acids: CASSLNTGGFGYGYTF. Full variable domain (rest looked up from reference TRBV7-2 and TRBJ1-2): GAGVSQSPSNKVTEKGKDVELRCDPISGHTALYWYRQSLGQGLEFLIYFQGNSAPDKSGLPSDRFSAERTGGSVSTLTIQRTQQEDSAVYLCASSLNTGGFGYGYTFGSGTRLTVV.

The rearrangement joins TRBV5-1 to TRBJ2-1; D is perhaps TRBD2 (6 bases). Trimming left V 1 base short and J 3 bases short, with 8 bases between. Looked up from germline, CDR1 is SGHRS and CDR2 is YFSETQ. This CDR3 is built from 14 residues. CDR3 sequence (DNA): TGCGCCAGCAGCTTGCGCGGGGACTACAATGAGCAGTTCTTC. It yields the protein CASSLRGDYNEQFF.

The J gene is TRBJ1-2, the V gene TRBV6-1, with 7 bases matching TRBD1. The V gene's germline CDR1 is MNHNS and CDR2 SASEGT. The CDR3 is 17 amino acids. Germline trimming cut 2 bases from V and 7 bases from J; bases unmatched to any gene: 16. CDR3 sequence: CASSESPQSDRTGGYTF. The CDR3 DNA reads as TGTGCCAGCAGTGAAAGCCCACAAAGCGACAGGACAGGTGGCTACACCTTC.

This chain uses TRBV28 with TRBJ1-1; a possible D gene is TRBD1 (6 bases). The CDR3 has 14 residues. V was pared by 10 bases and J by 2 bases, with 17 bases between. CDR1 is MDHEN and CDR2 is SYDVKM in the germline V gene. As DNA, the CDR3 is TGTGCCACCCTCTCTACAGGGAAAAACACTGAAGCTTTCTTT. This sequence encodes CATLSTGKNTEAFF.

V usage is TRBV28 and J usage is TRBJ2-1, with a possible D match to TRBD2 (5 bases). Trimming took 2 bases from V and 5 from J, leaving 19 bases between them. This CDR3 has 17 residues. CDR1 MDHEN and CDR2 SYDVKM come from the germline V gene. The CDR3 region has the DNA TGTGCCAGCAGTTTACCCCCCCGACTATTTTCCCACAATGAGCAGTTCTTC. This codes for CASSLPPRLFSHNEQFF.

The chain couples TRBV7-2 to TRBJ2-2; 12 bases line up with TRBD1. The CDR3 contains 17 residues. Germline V lookup: CDR1 SGHTA, CDR2 FQGNSA. V dropped 4 bases and J dropped 4; count of bases not matched to a gene: 7. The CDR3 sequence: CASSSLRGQGATGELFF. Here the CDR3 DNA reads TGTGCCAGCAGCTCCTTGAGGGGACAGGGGGCCACCGGGGAGCTGTTTTTT.

The J gene is TRBJ1-5, the V gene TRBV7-2; D remains ambiguous. Germline-derived CDR1 and CDR2 are SGHTA and FQGNSA. V was trimmed by 5 bases and J by 3 bases, leaving 5 bases between them. The CDR3 is made up of 12 amino acids. CDR3 region: CASSQPNQPQHF. As DNA, the CDR3 is TGTGCCAGCAGCCAACCCAATCAGCCCCAGCATTTT.

The J gene is TRBJ2-3, the V gene TRBV9; weak D call: TRBD2 (5 bases). Trimming stripped 2 bases from V and 6 bases from J, with 13 bases between. CDR1 and CDR2 (germline): SGDLS, YYNGEE. The CDR3 has 14 amino acids. This CDR3 reads CASSVGLPGDTQYF. The CDR3 DNA follows: TGTGCCAGCAGCGTCGGCCTCCCGGGGGATACGCAGTATTTT. The complete variable domain, with remaining parts taken from reference TRBV9 and TRBJ2-3, reads DSGVTQTPKHLITATGQRVTLRCSPRSGDLSVYWYQQSLDQGLQFLIQYYNGEERAKGNILERFSAQQFPDLHSELNLSSLELGDSALYFCASSVGLPGDTQYFGPGTRLTVL.

This chain joins TRBV4-2 and TRBJ2-7, with D perhaps given as TRBD1 or TRBD2 (5 bases each). Germline V lookup: CDR1 LGHNA, CDR2 YNFKEQ. The length of the CDR3 is 14 residues. V gave up 5 bases and J gave up 2 bases, with 13 bases separating them. CDR3 region: CASSTGTVTYEQYF. The DNA of the CDR3 is TGTGCCAGCAGCACCGGGACGGTAACCTACGAGCAGTACTTC.

This chain uses TRBV30 with TRBJ1-1; no reliable D call. From germline, CDR1 is GTSNPN and CDR2 SVGIG (reference sequence). The CDR3 contains 15 residues. Trimming took 0 bases from V and 1 from J, leaving 12 bases between them. The CDR3: CAWSVKIGENTEAFF. DNA of the CDR3: TGTGCCTGGAGTGTAAAAATTGGGGAGAACACTGAAGCTTTCTTT.

V and J are TRBV10-3 and TRBJ2-5; D is possibly TRBD1 or TRBD2 (6 bases each). V gave up 8 bases and J gave up 0 bases, with 13 bases separating them. The CDR3 sequence is 14 residues long. Per the germline V gene, CDR1 is ENHRY and CDR2 is SYGVKD. This CDR3 reads CAIGEGGYQETQYF. CDR3 bases: TGTGCCATCGGCGAGGGGGGCTACCAAGAGACCCAGTACTTC.

The chain recombines TRBV7-2 with TRBJ1-2; no reliable D call. CDR1 and CDR2 from the germline V gene are SGHTA and FQGNSA. This CDR3 is 14 amino acids long. The germline V and J ends were trimmed by 4 bases and 3 bases, with 12 bases remaining between them. CDR3 bases: TGTGCCAGCAGCTCTTTAGGCGGGGACTATGGCTACACCTTC. This encodes CASSSLGGDYGYTF. Filled out from reference TRBV7-2 and TRBJ1-2, the complete variable domain reads GAGVSQSPSNKVTEKGKDVELRCDPISGHTALYWYRQSLGQGLEFLIYFQGNSAPDKSGLPSDRFSAERTGGSVSTLTIQRTQQEDSAVYLCASSSLGGDYGYTFGSGTRLTVV.

This clone showed up just a few times. The chain carries TRBV6-6 and TRBJ2-5; TRBD2 aligns across 13 bases. J lost 5 bases, V lost 7 bases, and 10 bases had no gene match. Germline V gene data show CDR1 as MNHNY and CDR2 as SVGAGI (reference sequence). The CDR3 is 16 amino acids. The chain's CDR3 is CASTRTSGGGWETQYF. The DNA for the CDR3 is TGTGCCAGCACCCGGACTAGCGGGGGAGGGTGGGAGACCCAGTACTTC.

There are a few counts of this clone. This chain links TRBV7-2 with TRBJ2-5, with no clear D. V lost 5 bases to trimming and J lost 4 bases, with 14 bases between them. Germline CDR1 and CDR2: SGHTA and FQGNSA. The CDR3 consists of 14 residues. The CDR3 sequence: CASSLRFTPETQYF. The CDR3 DNA is TGTGCCAGCAGCCTTAGGTTTACTCCAGAGACCCAGTACTTC.

The gene calls are TRBV5-1 and TRBJ1-1; TRBD1 might be the D (6 bases). There are 15 residues in the CDR3. CDR1 and CDR2 from the germline V gene are SGHRS and YFSETQ. Trimming removed 0 bases at V and 3 bases at J, with 12 bases between. CDR3 in DNA: TGCGCCAGCAGCTTGGTTCAGGGGACTTACACTGAAGCTTTCTTT. Encoded protein: CASSLVQGTYTEAFF.

This chain links TRBV7-2 with TRBJ1-1, with a weak D call TRBD1 (5 bases). The germline V gene encodes CDR1 SGHTA and CDR2 FQGNSA. This CDR3 has 16 amino acids. The V and J ends lost 1 base and 4 bases respectively, with 16 bases between them. The chain's CDR3 is CASSLVAGVGLTEAFF. DNA of the CDR3: TGTGCCAGCAGCTTAGTTGCGGGGGTAGGGCTCACTGAAGCTTTCTTT.

The CDR3 region is CASSDLTGGIGEAFF. The CDR3 coding sequence is TGCGCCAGCAGTGACCTAACAGGGGGAATAGGTGAAGCTTTCTTT. The chain couples TRBV5-1 to TRBJ1-1, with 8 bases fitting TRBD1. The junction had 13 bases not matched to a gene; V was cut back by 5 bases and J by 7 bases. Looked up from germline, CDR1 is SGHRS and CDR2 is YFSETQ. The CDR3 sequence is 15 residues long.

This clone was detected only a few times. The chain employs TRBV5-1 and TRBJ2-7; the D call may be TRBD1 or TRBD2 (5 bases each). V lost 3 bases, J lost 3 bases, and 13 bases lay in between. Germline-derived CDR1 and CDR2 are SGHRS and YFSETQ. The length of the CDR3 is 14 residues. The CDR3 region is CASSSGRAIYEQYF. CDR3 in DNA: TGCGCCAGCAGCTCGGGACGCGCCATCTACGAGCAGTACTTC.

As regards this clone: At one end, the junction sequence differs from germline, possibly due to a read error. Other DNA sequences in this specimen translate into the identical CDR3. The chain uses TRBV19 and TRBJ1-1, with D maybe TRBD1 (6 bases). CDR1 is LNHDA and CDR2 is SQIVND in the germline V gene (reference sequence). There are 14 residues in the CDR3. This CDR3 is CASSLRGMNTEAFF. Here the CDR3 DNA reads TGTGCCAGTAGTCTGAGGGGGATGAACACTGAAGCCTTCTTT. Supplemented by reference TRBV19 and TRBJ1-1, the full variable domain reads DGGITQSPKYLFRKEGQNVTLSCEQNLNHDAMYWYRQDPGQGLRLIYYSQIVNDFQKGDIAEGYSVSREKKESFPLTVTSAQKNPTAFYLCASSLRGMNTEAFFGQGTRLTVV.

A few counts support this clone. The chain is built from TRBV7-8 and TRBJ2-7; 11 bases agree with TRBD2. V was pared by 1 base and J by 4 bases, with 3 bases of the junction left unmatched. There are 15 residues in the CDR3. Per germline, CDR1 SGHVS and CDR2 FQNEAQ. CDR3: CASSLVTSGGYEQYF. As DNA, the CDR3 is TGTGCCAGCAGCTTAGTTACTAGCGGGGGATACGAGCAGTACTTC. Using reference TRBV7-8 and TRBJ2-7 for the parts outside the CDR3, the full variable domain is GAGVSQSPRYKVAKRGQDVALRCDPISGHVSLFWYQQALGQGPEFLTYFQNEAQLDKSGLPSDRFFAERPEGSVSTLKIQRTQQEDSAVYLCASSLVTSGGYEQYFGPGTRLTVT.

The rearrangement joins TRBV5-1 to TRBJ2-7; D may be TRBD1 or TRBD2 (5 bases each). V lost 0 bases to trimming and J lost 0 bases, with 16 bases between them. From germline, CDR1 is SGHRS and CDR2 YFSETQ. CDR3 length: 17 amino acids. The CDR3, as DNA: TGCGCCAGCAGCTTGGCCCCGGGACCATACTACTCCTACGAGCAGTACTTC. Its protein is CASSLAPGPYYSYEQYF.